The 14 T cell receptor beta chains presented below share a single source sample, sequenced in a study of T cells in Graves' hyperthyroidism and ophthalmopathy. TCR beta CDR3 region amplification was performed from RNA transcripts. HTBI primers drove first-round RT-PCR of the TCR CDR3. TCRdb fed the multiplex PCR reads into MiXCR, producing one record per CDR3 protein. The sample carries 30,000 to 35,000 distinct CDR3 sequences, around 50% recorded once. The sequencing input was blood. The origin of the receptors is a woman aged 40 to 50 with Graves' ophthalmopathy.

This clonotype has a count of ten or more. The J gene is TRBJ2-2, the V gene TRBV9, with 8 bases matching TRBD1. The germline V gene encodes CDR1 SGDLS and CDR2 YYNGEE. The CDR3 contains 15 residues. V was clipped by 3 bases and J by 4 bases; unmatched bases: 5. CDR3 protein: CASSGQGHSTGELFF. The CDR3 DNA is TGTGCCAGCAGCGGACAGGGGCACTCCACCGGGGAGCTGTTTTTT.

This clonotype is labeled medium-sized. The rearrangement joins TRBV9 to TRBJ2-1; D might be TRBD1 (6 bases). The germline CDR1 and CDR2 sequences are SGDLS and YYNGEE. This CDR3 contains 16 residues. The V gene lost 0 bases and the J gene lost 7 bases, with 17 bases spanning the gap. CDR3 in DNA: TGTGCCAGCAGCGTAGAGGGCAGGGTCAGGGGTAATGAGCAGTTCTTC. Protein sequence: CASSVEGRVRGNEQFF.

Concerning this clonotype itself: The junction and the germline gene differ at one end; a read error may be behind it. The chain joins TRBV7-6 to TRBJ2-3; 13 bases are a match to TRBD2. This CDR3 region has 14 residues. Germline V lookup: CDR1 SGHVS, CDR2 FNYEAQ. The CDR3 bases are TGTGCCAGCAGCACTAGCGGGAGGGCAGATGCGCAGTATTTT. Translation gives CASSTSGRADAQYF.

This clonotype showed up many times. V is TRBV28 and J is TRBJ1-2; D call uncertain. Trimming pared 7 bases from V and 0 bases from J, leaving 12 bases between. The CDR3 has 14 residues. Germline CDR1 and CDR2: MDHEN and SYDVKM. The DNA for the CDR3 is TGTGCCAGCACCGAAGACATAACTAACTATGGCTACACCTTC. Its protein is CASTEDITNYGYTF.

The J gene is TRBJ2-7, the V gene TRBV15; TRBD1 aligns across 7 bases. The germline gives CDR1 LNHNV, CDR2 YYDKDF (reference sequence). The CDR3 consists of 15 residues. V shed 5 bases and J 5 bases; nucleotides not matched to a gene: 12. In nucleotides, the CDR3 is TGTGCCACCAGCTCCCGGGACAGTTCGGCTGACGAGCAGTACTTC. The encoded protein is CATSSRDSSADEQYF.

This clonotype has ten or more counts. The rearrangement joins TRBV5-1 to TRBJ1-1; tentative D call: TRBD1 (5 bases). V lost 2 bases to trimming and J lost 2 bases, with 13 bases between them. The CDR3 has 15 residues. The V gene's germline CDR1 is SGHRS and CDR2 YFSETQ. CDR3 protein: CASSFGGSGNTEAFF. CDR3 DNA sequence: TGCGCCAGCAGCTTTGGGGGATCAGGAAACACTGAAGCTTTCTTT.

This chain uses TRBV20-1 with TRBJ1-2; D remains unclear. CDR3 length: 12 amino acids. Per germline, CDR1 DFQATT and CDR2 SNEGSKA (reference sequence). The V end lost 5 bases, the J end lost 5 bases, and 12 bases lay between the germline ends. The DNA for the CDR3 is TGCAGTGCTCACCACGGGTGGTATGGCTACACCTTC. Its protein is CSAHHGWYGYTF.

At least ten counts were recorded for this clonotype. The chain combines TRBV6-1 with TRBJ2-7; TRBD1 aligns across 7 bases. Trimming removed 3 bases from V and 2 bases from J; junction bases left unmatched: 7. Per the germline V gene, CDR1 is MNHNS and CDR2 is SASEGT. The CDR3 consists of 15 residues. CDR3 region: CASSDYRGEAYEQYF. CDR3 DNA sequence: TGTGCCAGCAGTGACTACAGGGGAGAGGCCTACGAGCAGTACTTC.

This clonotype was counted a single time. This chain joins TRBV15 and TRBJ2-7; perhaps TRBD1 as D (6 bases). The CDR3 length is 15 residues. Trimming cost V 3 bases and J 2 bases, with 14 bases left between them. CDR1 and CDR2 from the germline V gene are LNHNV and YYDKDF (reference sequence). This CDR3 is CATSSYRYRAYEQYF. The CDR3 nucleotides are TGTGCCACCAGCAGTTACCGATACAGGGCCTACGAGCAGTACTTC.

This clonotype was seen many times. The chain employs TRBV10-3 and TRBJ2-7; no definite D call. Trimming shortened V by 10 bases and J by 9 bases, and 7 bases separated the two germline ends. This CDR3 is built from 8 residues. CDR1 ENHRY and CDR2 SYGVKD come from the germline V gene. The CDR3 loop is CARMRQYF. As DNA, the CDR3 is TGTGCCAGAATGCGGCAGTACTTC.

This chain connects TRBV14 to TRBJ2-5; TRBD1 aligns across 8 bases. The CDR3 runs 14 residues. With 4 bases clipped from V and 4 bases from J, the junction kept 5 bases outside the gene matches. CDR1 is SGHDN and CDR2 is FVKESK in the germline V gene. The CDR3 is CASSPRGPRETQYF. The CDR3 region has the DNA TGTGCCAGCAGCCCCAGGGGGCCACGAGAGACCCAGTACTTC.

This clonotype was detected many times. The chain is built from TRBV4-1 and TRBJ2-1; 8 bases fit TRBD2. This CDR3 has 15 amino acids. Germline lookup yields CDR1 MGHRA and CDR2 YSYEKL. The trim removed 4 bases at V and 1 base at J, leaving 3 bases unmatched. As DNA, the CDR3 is TGCGCCAGCAGCCCCGGGACTAGGTCCTACAATGAGCAGTTCTTC. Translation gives CASSPGTRSYNEQFF.

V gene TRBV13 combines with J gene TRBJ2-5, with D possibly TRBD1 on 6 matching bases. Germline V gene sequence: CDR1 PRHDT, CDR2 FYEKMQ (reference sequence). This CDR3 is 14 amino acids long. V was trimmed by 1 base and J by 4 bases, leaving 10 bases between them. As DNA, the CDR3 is TGTGCCAGCAGCTTAGAGGGGGTGGGAGAGACCCAGTACTTC. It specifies CASSLEGVGETQYF.

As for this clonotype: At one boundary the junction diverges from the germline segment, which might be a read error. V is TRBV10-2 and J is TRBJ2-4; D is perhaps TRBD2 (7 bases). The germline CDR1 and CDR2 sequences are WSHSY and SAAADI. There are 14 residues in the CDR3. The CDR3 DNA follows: TGCGCCGGCAGTGTCCGGGGGGCCGTGGACGTTCAGTACTTC. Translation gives CAGSVRGAVDVQYF.